This T cell receptor beta chain came from a study of CD8 T cells in ankylosing spondylitis. The CDR3 is 12 residues long. Germline CDR1 and CDR2: SSHAT and FNYEAQ (reference sequence). The sample holds many counts of this clonotype. Its antigen is not known. The junction departs from germline at one end; a sequencing error may be responsible. Study results and caveats: Previous work reported some of these motif variants in the synovial fluid and blood of reactive arthritis.

A single record per CDR3 protein comes from TCRdb applying MiXCR to the 5' RACE reads. The sample shows approximately 260,000 distinct CDR3 sequences, 15% to 20% of them seen only once. This chain joins TRBV7-7 and TRBJ2-2; no firm D call. The sequence derives from a male donor with ankylosing spondylitis or in good health (not recorded which). The sample comprised blood, either unsorted or a sorted T cell fraction (not recorded which). The CDR3 here is CASSEITGELFF. CDR3 sequence (DNA): TGTGCTAGCAGCGAGATCACCGGGGAGCTGTTTTTT.